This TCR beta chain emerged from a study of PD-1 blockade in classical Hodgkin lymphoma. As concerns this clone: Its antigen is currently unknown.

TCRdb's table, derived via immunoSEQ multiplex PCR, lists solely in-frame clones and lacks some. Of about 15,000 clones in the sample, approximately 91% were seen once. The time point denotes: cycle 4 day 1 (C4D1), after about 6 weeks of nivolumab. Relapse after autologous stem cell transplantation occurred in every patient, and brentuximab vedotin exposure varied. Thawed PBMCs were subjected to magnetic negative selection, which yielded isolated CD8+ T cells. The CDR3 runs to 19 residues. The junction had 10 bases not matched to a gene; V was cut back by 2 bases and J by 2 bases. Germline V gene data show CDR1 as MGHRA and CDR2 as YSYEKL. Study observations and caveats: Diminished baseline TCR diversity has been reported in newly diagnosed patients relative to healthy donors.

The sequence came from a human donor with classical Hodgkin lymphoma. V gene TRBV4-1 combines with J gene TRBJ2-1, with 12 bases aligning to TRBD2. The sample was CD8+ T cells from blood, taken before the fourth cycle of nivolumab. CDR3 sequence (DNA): TGCGCCAGCAGCCAATGGACACGACTAGCGGGAGACCCCTACAATGAGCAGTTCTTC. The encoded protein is CASSQWTRLAGDPYNEQFF.